These 24 T cell receptor beta chains were all obtained from the same sample, sequenced in a study of read filtering for tumor transcriptome and immune sequencing. The library was built from roughly 400 ng RNA with molecular barcoded adaptors for alpha/delta and beta/gamma chains. A single record per CDR3 protein comes from TCRdb applying MiXCR to the reads. The sample holds 35,000 to 40,000 distinct CDR3 sequences, 13% to 15% seen once. Material for sequencing was a population of CD138-negative cells sorted from bone marrow. The receptors come from a donor at least 40 years old with multiple myeloma.

This clonotype was seen repeatedly, ten times or more. The chain employs TRBV20-1 and TRBJ2-2; unclear D gene. The germline V gene has CDR1 DFQATT and CDR2 SNEGSKA (reference sequence). This CDR3 is built from 15 residues. Trimming left V 1 base short and J 5 bases short, with 14 bases between. Here the CDR3 DNA reads TGCAGTGCTAGAGTGCCGATCCTGGGGACCGGGGAGCTGTTTTTT. It yields the protein CSARVPILGTGELFF.

This clonotype was seen repeatedly, ten times or more. The chain uses TRBV27 and TRBJ1-1; D ambiguous. V shed 0 bases and J shed 1 base, with 9 bases lying between them. Germline CDR1 reads MNHEY; CDR2 reads SMNVEV (reference sequence). This CDR3 comprises 15 residues. CDR3 sequence reads: CASSLSDLPNTEAFF. CDR3 coding DNA: TGTGCCAGCAGTTTATCGGACTTACCGAACACTGAAGCTTTCTTT.

In this sample, this clonotype turned up many times. This chain connects TRBV5-1 to TRBJ1-4; D call uncertain. Between the trimmed V and J ends, which lost 0 bases and 2 bases, there was a span of 8 bases. Germline CDR1 reads SGHRS; CDR2 reads YFSETQ. The CDR3 totals 15 residues. CDR3 loop: CASSLGGNTNEKLFF. The CDR3 bases are TGCGCCAGCAGCTTGGGAGGAAATACTAATGAAAAACTGTTTTTT.

This clonotype has at least ten counts. The V gene is TRBV6-6, the J gene TRBJ1-5; D possibly corresponds to TRBD1 (6 bases). The length of the CDR3 is 17 residues. Germline CDR1 is MNHNY and CDR2 is SVGAGI (reference sequence). V lost 6 bases and J lost 5, with 23 bases in between. CDR3 loop: CASRNSIQGGGDQPQHF. CDR3 nucleotides: TGTGCCAGCAGGAATTCGATACAGGGAGGAGGGGATCAGCCCCAGCATTTT.

This clonotype has ten or more counts. The V call is TRBV5-4, the J call TRBJ2-4, with unresolved D. CDR1 is SGHNT and CDR2 is YYREEE in the germline V gene (reference sequence). The CDR3 totals 15 residues. Trimming removed 4 bases from V and 5 bases from J, with 16 bases in between. DNA of the CDR3: TGTGCCAGCAGCAGCCGAGGTTTCCGAGAAAACATTCAGTACTTC. Its protein product is CASSSRGFRENIQYF.

This clonotype was recorded many times. This rearrangement joins TRBV24-1 to TRBJ2-7; 9 nucleotides match TRBD1. Germline CDR1 reads KGHDR; CDR2 reads SFDVKD. J was trimmed by 2 bases and V by 4 bases; bases with no gene match: 8. The CDR3 consists of 16 residues. CDR3 DNA: TGTGCCACCAGTGACCCGGGACAGGGTAAGACCTACGAGCAGTACTTC. Translating it yields CATSDPGQGKTYEQYF.

This clonotype has at least ten counts. The chain employs TRBV29-1 and TRBJ2-5, with TRBD1 as a possible D gene (5 bases). Deletions cut 3 bases from V and 5 bases from J, with 7 bases between. This CDR3 region has 11 residues. Germline assignment: CDR1 SQVTM and CDR2 ANQGSEA. The CDR3 loop is CSVDRAETQYF. The CDR3 DNA reads as TGCAGCGTTGACAGGGCGGAGACCCAGTACTTC.

This clonotype was counted only a few times. The likely explanation is a read error, given a far larger clone one base away. The chain combines TRBV7-3 with TRBJ2-7; no clear D gene. The CDR3 covers 13 residues. Germline values: CDR1 SGHTA, CDR2 FQGTGA. In nucleotides, the CDR3 is TGTGCCAGCAGCTTAAGTGACGGCTACGGGCAGTACTTC. This gives the protein CASSLSDGYGQYF.

This clonotype was found many times. This sequence joins TRBV29-1 and TRBJ1-2; weak D call: TRBD1 (6 bases). The CDR3 is 13 amino acids. Trimming took off 0 bases at V and 5 bases at J, with 10 bases between the two ends. The V gene's germline CDR1 is SQVTM and CDR2 ANQGSEA. CDR3 residues: CSVEDAQGYGYTF. CDR3 nucleotides: TGCAGCGTTGAAGATGCCCAGGGGTATGGCTACACCTTC. The full variable domain, rest sourced from reference TRBV29-1 and TRBJ1-2, is SAVISQKPSRDICQRGTSLTIQCQVDSQVTMMFWYRQQPGQSLTLIATANQGSEATYESGFVIDKFPISRPNLTFSTLTVSNMSPEDSSIYLCSVEDAQGYGYTFGSGTRLTVV.

This clonotype has more than one count but fewer than ten. A read error may explain this, as a much larger clone is one base away. This chain links TRBV19 with TRBJ1-1, with D unclear. This CDR3 is built from 13 residues. Germline values: CDR1 LNHDA, CDR2 SQIVND (reference sequence). The CDR3 loop is CASTPRMNTEVFF. The CDR3 DNA is TGTGCCAGTACTCCCAGAATGAACACTGAAGTTTTCTTT.

There are many counts of this clonotype. The chain uses TRBV4-1 and TRBJ1-2; no reliable D call. Germline V lookup: CDR1 MGHRA, CDR2 YSYEKL. The V end was cut by 8 bases, the J end by 4 bases, with 17 bases between. This CDR3 region has 14 residues. DNA of the CDR3: TGCGCCAGCCGCGATCCTCCGATCCTCTATGGCTACACCTTC. Translating gives CASRDPPILYGYTF.

Comments on this clonotype: This probably arose from a read error, given a far larger clone one base away. The chain uses TRBV28 and TRBJ2-1; TRBD2 is a possible D gene (6 bases). From germline, CDR1 is MDHEN and CDR2 SYDVKM. This CDR3 region has 13 residues. V was trimmed by 7 bases and J by 9 bases, leaving 16 bases between them. The CDR3: CASIPGGFGEQFF. The CDR3 coding sequence is TGTGCCAGCATCCCCGGGGGATTTGGTGAGCAGTTCTTC.

This clonotype showed up just once. The V and J genes are TRBV29-1 and TRBJ1-1; 7 bases are shared with TRBD1. Germline V gene sequence: CDR1 SQVTM, CDR2 ANQGSEA. V shed 6 bases and J 3 bases; nucleotides not matched to a gene: 7. There are 13 residues in the CDR3. The CDR3 DNA follows: TGCAGCGTACCGGAGCAGGGGGACACTGAAGCTTTCTTT. Amino acid sequence: CSVPEQGDTEAFF.

The genes are TRBV2 and TRBJ2-3; D perhaps matches TRBD1 (5 bases). The closer fit of TRBJ1-5 to the DNA end suggests the J call may be wrong. Per the germline V gene, CDR1 is SNHLY and CDR2 is FYNNEI. The CDR3 has 16 amino acids. CDR3 sequence: CASNGDGTSGTDTQHF. DNA for the CDR3: TGTGCCAGCAATGGGGATGGGACTAGCGGCACAGATACGCAGCATTTT.

This sequence joins TRBV6-5 and TRBJ2-6, with D perhaps TRBD1 or TRBD2 (5 bases each). CDR3 length: 17 residues. The ends were cut back, 4 bases at V and 2 bases at J, with 15 bases in the middle. Germline V gene lookup returns CDR1 MNHEY and CDR2 SVGAGI. The CDR3 nucleotides are TGTGCCAGCAGTTCCCGCGAGGGGCCACCTGGGGCCAACGTCCTGACTTTC. It translates to CASSSREGPPGANVLTF.

This clonotype was counted at least ten times. The chain carries TRBV2 and TRBJ1-5; the match to TRBD1 covers 8 bases. Losses at the gene ends were 6 bases for V and 9 bases for J; bases not matched to a gene: 10. The germline V gene encodes CDR1 SNHLY and CDR2 FYNNEI. The CDR3 sequence is 14 residues long. CDR3 nucleotide sequence: TGTGCCAGCAGGCCGGGACAGGCCTTATTGCCCCAGCATTTT. This sequence encodes CASRPGQALLPQHF.

This clonotype was counted only a few times. Possible read error: a much larger clone is one base away. The CDR3 spells CSARSSGDRETQYF. The CDR3 nucleotides read TGCAGTGCTAGAAGTAGCGGGGATCGAGAGACCCAGTACTTC. The genes are TRBV20-1 and TRBJ2-5; 8 bases fit TRBD2. Trimming removed 2 bases from V and 4 bases from J; junction bases left unmatched: 6. The germline V gene encodes CDR1 DFQATT and CDR2 SNEGSKA (reference sequence). This CDR3 comprises 14 residues.

This clonotype was counted ten times or more. The V and J genes are TRBV11-1 and TRBJ1-1; D possibly corresponds to TRBD1 (5 bases). The germline V and J ends were trimmed by 4 bases and 2 bases, with 8 bases remaining between them. The CDR3 has 13 amino acids. Germline V gene data show CDR1 as SGHAT and CDR2 as FQDESV (reference sequence). The CDR3 here is CASSWGYNTEAFF. The CDR3 DNA sequence: TGTGCCAGCAGCTGGGGGTACAACACTGAAGCTTTCTTT. Variable domain in full (rest from reference TRBV11-1 and TRBJ1-1): EAEVAQSPRYKITEKSQAVAFWCDPISGHATLYWYRQILGQGPELLVQFQDESVVDDSQLPKDRFSAERLKGVDSTLKIQPAELGDSAMYLCASSWGYNTEAFFGQGTRLTVV.

This clonotype has at least ten counts. The chain links TRBV30 to TRBJ1-5, with a weak D call TRBD1 (5 bases). CDR3 length equals 14 residues. Germline-derived CDR1 and CDR2 are GTSNPN and SVGIG (reference sequence). Trimming took off 8 bases at V and 7 bases at J, with 21 bases between the two ends. The CDR3 loop is CAGGSGSGGQPQHF. In nucleotides, the CDR3 is TGTGCCGGGGGGAGCGGCTCCGGAGGACAGCCCCAGCATTTT.

This clonotype was seen repeatedly, ten times or more. V is TRBV20-1 and J is TRBJ1-4; D not resolved. The CDR3 length is 12 residues. Germline CDR1 is DFQATT and CDR2 is SNEGSKA (reference sequence). Trimming stripped 0 bases from V and 12 bases from J, with 11 bases between. This CDR3 is CSARDDAWQLFF. In nucleotides, the CDR3 is TGCAGTGCTAGAGATGACGCGTGGCAACTGTTTTTT.

This clonotype was observed at least ten times. V usage is TRBV28 and J usage is TRBJ2-3, with 7 bases that match TRBD2. Losses at the gene ends were 8 bases for V and 4 bases for J; bases not matched to a gene: 12. This CDR3 comprises 15 residues. Germline V CDR1 and CDR2: MDHEN, SYDVKM. The DNA for the CDR3 is TGTGCCAGCTCGGCCGGGCTAGCGGTACCAGATACGCAGTATTTT. Amino acids: CASSAGLAVPDTQYF.

This clonotype was recorded a few times. This may come from a read error, since a much larger clone is one base off. The rearrangement joins TRBV6-6 to TRBJ2-3; 11 bases agree with TRBD2. V gave up 2 bases and J gave up 3 bases; unmatched junction bases: 16. Germline lookup yields CDR1 MNHNY and CDR2 SVGAGI (reference sequence). The CDR3 covers 20 residues. This CDR3 is CASSYVTGLAETLGTDTQYF. The CDR3 coding sequence is TGTGCCAGCAGTTACGTGACGGGACTAGCGGAAACCCTAGGGACAGATACGCAGTATTTT.

The chain carries TRBV28 and TRBJ1-5; D is uncertain. The germline gives CDR1 MDHEN, CDR2 SYDVKM. V was pared by 6 bases and J by 7 bases, with 10 bases between. CDR3 length: 12 residues. In nucleotides, the CDR3 is TGTGCCAGCAGGATGGGAGGCCAGCCCCAGCATTTT. Encoded protein: CASRMGGQPQHF.

This clonotype was detected many times. CDR3 DNA sequence: TGTGCCAGCAGCTTAGGCTACGCAGAGACCCAGTACTTC. Translation gives CASSLGYAETQYF. The V call is TRBV7-2, the J call TRBJ2-5; D unresolved. V lost 1 base, J lost 4 bases, and 7 bases lay in between. Per the germline V gene, CDR1 is SGHTA and CDR2 is FQGNSA. The CDR3 sequence is 13 residues long.